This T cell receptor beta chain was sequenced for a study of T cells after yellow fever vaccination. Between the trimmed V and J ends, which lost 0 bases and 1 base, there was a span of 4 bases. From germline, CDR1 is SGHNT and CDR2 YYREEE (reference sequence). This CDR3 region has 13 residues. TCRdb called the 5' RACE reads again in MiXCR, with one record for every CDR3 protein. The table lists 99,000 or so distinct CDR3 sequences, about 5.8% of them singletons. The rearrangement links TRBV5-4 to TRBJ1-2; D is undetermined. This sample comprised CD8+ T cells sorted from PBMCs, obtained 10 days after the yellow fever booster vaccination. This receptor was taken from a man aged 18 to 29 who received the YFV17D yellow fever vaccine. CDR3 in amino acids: CASSLEGNYGYTF. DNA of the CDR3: TGTGCCAGCAGCTTGGAGGGTAACTATGGCTACACCTTC. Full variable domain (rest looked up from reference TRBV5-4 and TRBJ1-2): ETGVTQSPTHLIKTRGQQVTLRCSSQSGHNTVSWYQQALGQGPQFIFQYYREEENGRGNFPPRFSGLQFPNYSSELNVNALELDDSALYLCASSLEGNYGYTFGSGTRLTVV.